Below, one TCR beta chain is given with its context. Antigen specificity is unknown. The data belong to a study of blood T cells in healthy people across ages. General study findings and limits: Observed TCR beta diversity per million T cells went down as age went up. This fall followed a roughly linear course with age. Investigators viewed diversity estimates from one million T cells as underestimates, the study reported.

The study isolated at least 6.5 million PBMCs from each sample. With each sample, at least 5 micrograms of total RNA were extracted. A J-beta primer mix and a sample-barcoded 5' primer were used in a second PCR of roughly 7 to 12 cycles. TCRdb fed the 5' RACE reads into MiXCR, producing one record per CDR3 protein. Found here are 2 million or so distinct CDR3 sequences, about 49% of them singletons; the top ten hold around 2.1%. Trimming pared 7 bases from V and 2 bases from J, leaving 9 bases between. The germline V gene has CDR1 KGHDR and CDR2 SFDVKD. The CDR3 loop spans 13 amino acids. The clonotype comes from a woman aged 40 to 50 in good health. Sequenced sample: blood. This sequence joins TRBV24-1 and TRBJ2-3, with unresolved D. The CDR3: CATRNRNTDTQYF. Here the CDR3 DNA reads TGTGCCACCAGAAACCGGAACACAGATACGCAGTATTTT.